This T cell receptor (beta chain) was found in a study of Ad26.COV2.S vaccination and SARS-CoV-2 variants. Repertoires were generated with immunoSEQ multiplex PCR, while TCRdb's copy carries only in-frame clones and drops some. In the table there are hundreds of thousands of clones, around 89% of which are singletons. Germline V CDR1 and CDR2: LNHNV, YYDKDF (reference sequence). CDR3 length equals 17 residues. Trimming stripped 4 bases from V and 0 bases from J, with 18 bases between. Treatment reported: over 15 received Ad26.COV2.S at low or high dose, single or two shots; about 5 received placebo; per-sample allocation not given. Vaccine and placebo recipients were sampled on day 63 after the first injection.

The chain joins TRBV15 to TRBJ1-1; D perhaps matches TRBD1 (5 bases). The source material was peripheral blood, sampled in a trial of Ad26.COV2.S vaccine versus placebo. This TCR came from a person between 18 and 60 years old who received the Ad26.COV2.S COVID-19 vaccine or a placebo. The CDR3 protein is CATSNNGAGPMNTEAFF. The CDR3 DNA is TGTGCCACCAGCAATAATGGGGCAGGCCCGATGAACACTGAAGCTTTCTTT.